Following are 31 T cell receptor beta chains from one sample sequenced in a study of T cell responses to AZD1222 COVID-19 vaccine. Here immunoSEQ multiplex PCR was the method, and the copy in TCRdb shows in-frame clones only, minus some. This sample has approximately 130,000 clones, with 65% to 90% found just once. The source material was peripheral blood, sampled 28 days after the second AZD1222 dose. All receptors come from an adult who received the AZD1222 COVID-19 vaccine.

This rearrangement joins TRBV28 to TRBJ1-5; D is ambiguous. This CDR3 is built from 12 residues. The ends were cut back, 6 bases at V and 6 bases at J, with 9 bases in the middle. CDR1 is MDHEN, CDR2 SYDVKM, per germline. Here the CDR3 reads CASRLSTQPQHF. CDR3 in DNA: TGTGCCAGCAGACTCAGTACTCAGCCCCAGCATTTT.

The V and J genes are TRBV19 and TRBJ1-6; 8 nucleotides agree with TRBD1. This CDR3 contains 16 residues. Germline CDR1 is LNHDA and CDR2 is SQIVND (reference sequence). The junction had 9 bases not matched to a gene; V was cut back by 4 bases and J by 7 bases. DNA of the CDR3: TGTGCCAGTAGTAACAGGGGGGAAACGAGGAATTCACCCCTCCACTTT. Translation gives CASSNRGETRNSPLHF. Looking up the rest from reference TRBV19 and TRBJ1-6 gives the full variable domain: DGGITQSPKYLFRKEGQNVTLSCEQNLNHDAMYWYRQDPGQGLRLIYYSQIVNDFQKGDIAEGYSVSREKKESFPLTVTSAQKNPTAFYLCASSNRGETRNSPLHFGNGTRLTVT.

The chain couples TRBV10-1 to TRBJ2-1, with D uncertain. CDR1 WNHNN and CDR2 SYGVQD come from the germline V gene (reference sequence). V dropped 5 bases and J dropped 2 bases, with 13 bases sitting between them. This CDR3 spans 15 amino acids. The CDR3 is CASSQYTAPYNEQFF. Written as DNA, the CDR3 is TGCGCCAGCAGTCAATACACCGCGCCCTACAATGAGCAGTTCTTC.

This chain links TRBV29-1 with TRBJ1-2; D not certain. CDR1 and CDR2 (germline): SQVTM, ANQGSEA. This CDR3 comprises 13 residues. The V end lost 5 bases, the J end lost 3 bases, and 13 bases lay between the germline ends. In nucleotides, the CDR3 is TGCAGCGTTTTAGAGAATTTTGACTATGGCTACACCTTC. Translating gives CSVLENFDYGYTF.

This clone appeared once. The rearrangement joins TRBV28 to TRBJ1-5; D is possibly TRBD1 (5 bases). The V gene lost 1 base and the J gene lost 1 base, with 17 bases spanning the gap. The germline V gene has CDR1 MDHEN and CDR2 SYDVKM. This CDR3 is built from 18 residues. The CDR3 DNA follows: TGTGCCAGCAGTTTATATTTGGCAGGGCGGCGGAGCAATCAGCCCCAGCATTTT. Translated: CASSLYLAGRRSNQPQHF.

The rearrangement links TRBV5-1 to TRBJ2-5; 9 bases map to TRBD2. CDR3 size: 17 residues. Germline lookup yields CDR1 SGHRS and CDR2 YFSETQ. V was pared by 1 base and J by 5 bases, with 12 bases of the junction left unmatched. The chain's CDR3 is CASSLSVSGGLGETQYF. The CDR3 nucleotides read TGCGCCAGCAGCTTGTCTGTTAGCGGGGGCCTGGGGGAGACCCAGTACTTC.

V and J are TRBV5-1 and TRBJ2-3; no definite D call. V dropped 0 bases and J dropped 5 bases, with 10 bases sitting between them. The CDR3 is 14 residues long. The germline gives CDR1 SGHRS, CDR2 YFSETQ. The CDR3 region is CASSLEDPGDTQYF. Written as DNA, the CDR3 is TGCGCCAGCAGCTTGGAGGACCCCGGAGATACGCAGTATTTT.

The chain combines TRBV9 with TRBJ2-2; 7 bases are a match to TRBD1. Germline CDR1 SGDLS, CDR2 YYNGEE. V shed 0 bases and J 6 bases; nucleotides not matched to a gene: 5. This CDR3 has 15 residues. The CDR3: CASSVGQGGSGELFF. CDR3 nucleotide sequence: TGTGCCAGCAGCGTAGGACAGGGTGGGTCCGGGGAGCTGTTTTTT.

In the case of this clone: Other DNA sequences from this sample encode an identical CDR3 as well. The rearrangement joins TRBV9 to TRBJ1-3; 7 bases line up with TRBD1. The germline V gene has CDR1 SGDLS and CDR2 YYNGEE. The V segment lost 3 bases and the J segment 1 base; nucleotides outside the gene matches: 1. The CDR3 spans 14 residues. CDR3 bases: TGTGCCAGCAGCGACAGGGGTTCTGGAAACACCATATATTTT. Translation: CASSDRGSGNTIYF.

The genes are TRBV19 and TRBJ2-1, with D unresolved. From germline, CDR1 is LNHDA and CDR2 SQIVND (reference sequence). There are 17 residues in the CDR3. V shed 1 base and J shed 1 base, with 14 bases lying between them. The CDR3 region is CASSIGSQVNSYNEQFF. CDR3 DNA sequence: TGTGCCAGTAGTATAGGGTCCCAGGTAAATTCCTACAATGAGCAGTTCTTC.

There are a few counts of this clone. This chain joins TRBV19 and TRBJ2-7; the D call may be TRBD1 or TRBD2 (5 bases each). This CDR3 region has 15 residues. The V gene's germline CDR1 is LNHDA and CDR2 SQIVND (reference sequence). Trimming removed 5 bases at V and 0 bases at J, with 14 bases between. The chain's CDR3 is CASSWGSSYSYEQYF. The CDR3 DNA follows: TGTGCCAGTAGTTGGGGGTCCTCCTACTCCTACGAGCAGTACTTC.

The chain uses TRBV27 and TRBJ1-5; the match to TRBD1 covers 7 bases. Germline V gene sequence: CDR1 MNHEY, CDR2 SMNVEV (reference sequence). Trimming at V came to 6 bases and at J to 1 base, leaving 18 bases not matched to a gene. This CDR3 has 19 residues. The CDR3 loop is CASSQGGEPKKGSNQPQHF. CDR3 coding DNA: TGTGCCAGCAGCCAGGGGGGGGAGCCGAAAAAGGGGAGCAATCAGCCCCAGCATTTT.

This rearrangement joins TRBV14 to TRBJ1-2, with TRBD1 identical over 9 bases. Looked up from germline, CDR1 is SGHDN and CDR2 is FVKESK. Trimming took 4 bases from V and 4 from J; bases not matched to a gene: 7. CDR3 length equals 15 residues. CDR3 in amino acids: CASSPGTGGVYGYTF. In DNA form, the CDR3 reads TGTGCCAGCAGCCCGGGAACAGGGGGCGTCTATGGCTACACCTTC.

This rearrangement joins TRBV29-1 to TRBJ1-5; 7 bases align to TRBD1. V dropped 7 bases and J dropped 4; count of bases not matched to a gene: 7. CDR1 is SQVTM and CDR2 is ANQGSEA in the germline V gene. There are 13 residues in the CDR3. CDR3: CSARQGGNQPQHF. The CDR3 DNA reads as TGCAGCGCCCGACAGGGAGGGAATCAGCCCCAGCATTTT.

The genes are TRBV9 and TRBJ1-2, with 7 nucleotides matching TRBD1. Germline V lookup: CDR1 SGDLS, CDR2 YYNGEE. The J segment lost 4 bases and the V segment lost 4 bases, leaving 13 bases of the junction unmatched. This CDR3 is built from 16 residues. The CDR3 sequence: CASSPRGTEFTYGYTF. The CDR3 DNA sequence: TGTGCCAGCAGCCCCAGGGGGACAGAATTTACCTATGGCTACACCTTC.

J is TRBJ1-1 and V is TRBV24-1, with unresolved D. V was shortened by 7 bases and J by 11 bases, with 19 bases between the two germline ends. There are 13 residues in the CDR3. In germline, CDR1 is KGHDR, CDR2 SFDVKD. This CDR3 is CATRRDGEGSAFF. The CDR3, as DNA: TGTGCCACCAGAAGAGACGGCGAAGGGTCGGCTTTCTTT.

This chain links TRBV4-3 with TRBJ1-3; tentatively, D is TRBD1 (5 bases). CDR3 length equals 16 residues. V gave up 4 bases and J gave up 2 bases, with 15 bases separating them. CDR1 is LGHNA and CDR2 is YSLEER in the germline V gene. Here the CDR3 reads CASSRYADSPGNTIYF. DNA of the CDR3: TGCGCCAGCAGCCGATACGCAGACAGTCCTGGAAACACCATATATTTT.

The chain joins TRBV6-1 to TRBJ1-1; weak D call: TRBD1 (6 bases). This CDR3 contains 14 residues. V lost 1 base and J 0 bases, leaving 6 bases between the germline ends. Germline CDR1 is MNHNS and CDR2 is SASEGT. CDR3 amino acids: CASSEGTVNTEAFF. DNA of the CDR3: TGTGCCAGCAGTGAAGGGACAGTGAACACTGAAGCTTTCTTT.

Concerning this clone itself: Other DNA sequences in this specimen translate into the identical CDR3. The rearrangement joins TRBV7-9 to TRBJ1-1; D uncertain. Germline-derived CDR1 and CDR2 are SEHNR and FQNEAQ (reference sequence). Trimming took 3 bases from V and 8 from J, leaving 4 bases between them. The CDR3 is 10 amino acids. CDR3 region: CASSFTEAFF. CDR3 DNA: TGTGCCAGCAGCTTCACCGAAGCTTTCTTT.

This clone has just one count. This chain uses TRBV18 with TRBJ2-7, with 9 bases identical to TRBD2. Germline V gene data show CDR1 as KGHSH and CDR2 as LQKENI. There are 15 residues in the CDR3. V trimming: 3 bases; J trimming: 2 bases; junction bases outside the gene matches: 5. Here the CDR3 DNA reads TGTGCCAGCTCACCGATAGCGGGGGCCGCCTACGAGCAGTACTTC. This gives the protein CASSPIAGAAYEQYF.

J is TRBJ1-3 and V is TRBV5-1; tentatively, D is TRBD1 (5 bases). The V end lost 0 bases, the J end lost 4 bases, and 5 bases lay between the germline ends. Germline V lookup: CDR1 SGHRS, CDR2 YFSETQ. This CDR3 spans 13 amino acids. The CDR3 reads CASSLGQGNTIYF. CDR3 bases: TGCGCCAGCAGCTTGGGACAGGGAAACACCATATATTTT.

The chain joins TRBV7-3 to TRBJ2-3; 10 positions match TRBD2. The germline V gene has CDR1 SGHTA and CDR2 FQGTGA. CDR3 length: 17 residues. With 2 bases clipped from V and 2 bases from J, the junction kept 7 bases outside the gene matches. The chain's CDR3 is CASSLWASGGPTDTQYF. Written as DNA, the CDR3 is TGTGCCAGCAGCTTATGGGCTAGCGGGGGCCCCACAGATACGCAGTATTTT.

The chain has TRBV11-2 and TRBJ1-1; unclear D gene. Germline-derived CDR1 and CDR2 are SGHAT and FQNNGV. Trimming cost V 4 bases and J 4 bases, with 10 bases left between them. The CDR3 sequence is 13 residues long. The CDR3 DNA reads as TGTGCCAGCAGCTCCGAACTATTCACTGAAGCTTTCTTT. Protein product: CASSSELFTEAFF.

This clone is a singleton in its sample. This rearrangement joins TRBV5-1 to TRBJ2-1, with D tentatively TRBD2 (6 bases). CDR1 and CDR2 from the germline V gene are SGHRS and YFSETQ. This CDR3 comprises 15 residues. Trimming left V 7 bases short and J 0 bases short, with 14 bases between. The CDR3 DNA sequence: TGCGCCAGCTGGTTGGCGGGGAGCTCCTACAATGAGCAGTTCTTC. Its translation is CASWLAGSSYNEQFF.

In this sample, this clone turned up a few times. The rearrangement uses TRBV12-3 or TRBV12-4 and TRBJ1-5; 9 bases are a match to TRBD1. The CDR3 extends over 13 amino acids. Losses at the gene ends were 3 bases for V and 7 bases for J; bases not matched to a gene: 1. CDR3 nucleotide sequence: TGTGCCAGCAGTTTCACAGGGGGCCAGCCCCAGCATTTT. Translation gives CASSFTGGQPQHF.

This clone occurred once. In nucleotides, the CDR3 is TGTGCCAGCAGCTCCATCCCGGGACAGGGGGCCACTAATGAAAAACTGTTTTTT. Encoded protein: CASSSIPGQGATNEKLFF. The chain links TRBV7-9 to TRBJ1-4; 12 bases match TRBD1. This CDR3 is built from 18 residues. Germline V CDR1 and CDR2: SEHNR, FQNEAQ (reference sequence). After removal of 4 bases from V and 2 bases from J, the junction contained 8 bases not matched to a gene.

The chain employs TRBV19 and TRBJ2-7; tentatively, D is TRBD1 or TRBD2 (5 bases each). CDR3 size: 17 residues. Germline CDR1 reads LNHDA; CDR2 reads SQIVND (reference sequence). Trimming took 4 bases from V and 0 from J, leaving 19 bases between them. CDR3 sequence: CASSKGAEGPISYEQYF. CDR3 coding DNA: TGTGCCAGTAGTAAAGGGGCAGAGGGGCCCATCTCCTACGAGCAGTACTTC.

The rearrangement joins TRBV10-2 to TRBJ2-5; the match to TRBD2 covers 12 bases. The J segment lost 0 bases and the V segment lost 6 bases, leaving 5 bases of the junction unmatched. The V gene's germline CDR1 is WSHSY and CDR2 SAAADI. This CDR3 region has 16 residues. The CDR3 DNA reads as TGCGCCAGCAGGGGGGGACTAGCGGGCTACCAAGAGACCCAGTACTTC. This gives the protein CASRGGLAGYQETQYF.

This clone was detected only once. The chain carries TRBV14 and TRBJ1-6, with 7 nucleotides matching TRBD1. CDR1 is SGHDN, CDR2 FVKESK, per germline. The trim removed 4 bases at V and 9 bases at J, leaving 6 bases unmatched. This CDR3 has 14 residues. CDR3 loop: CASSRGGFGSPLHF. As DNA, the CDR3 is TGTGCCAGCAGCCGAGGGGGCTTTGGTTCACCCCTCCACTTT.

The rearrangement links TRBV18 to TRBJ2-3, with 12 bases fitting TRBD2. Germline V gene sequence: CDR1 KGHSH, CDR2 LQKENI. The trim removed 2 bases at V and 5 bases at J, leaving 14 bases unmatched. This CDR3 region has 19 residues. As DNA, the CDR3 is TGTGCCAGCTCACCATTACTAGCGGGGGGTCGCGCCGGGCGAGATACGCAGTATTTT. Its translation is CASSPLLAGGRAGRDTQYF. The full variable domain, rest sourced from reference TRBV18 and TRBJ2-3, is NAGVMQNPRHLVRRRGQEARLRCSPMKGHSHVYWYRQLPEEGLKFMVYLQKENIIDESGMPKERFSAEFPKEGPSILRIQQVVRGDSAAYFCASSPLLAGGRAGRDTQYFGPGTRLTVL.

This chain links TRBV2 with TRBJ2-3, with 7 nucleotides matching TRBD1. The CDR3 has 15 amino acids. Germline CDR1 and CDR2: SNHLY and FYNNEI. After removal of 11 bases from V and 3 bases from J, the junction contained 14 bases not matched to a gene. The CDR3 here is CACPQGEFLTDTQYF. In nucleotides, the CDR3 is TGTGCCTGCCCTCAGGGGGAGTTTTTGACAGATACGCAGTATTTT.